The 26 T cell receptor beta chains below were found in one sample sequenced in a study of post-analysis software for immune sequencing data. The study's findings and limits: A few TRBV segments appeared more often in patients than in controls, and TRBV5-6, TRBV5-1 and TRBV20-1 were among these.

Their antigens remain unidentified. Carried by the TCR beta cDNA libraries were unique molecular identifiers. TCRdb reanalysed the PCR reads using MiXCR and keeps one entry per CDR3 protein. The sample comprises some 690,000 distinct CDR3 sequences, just under 30% of which are singletons, and roughly 0.54% rests with the top ten. The specimen sequenced was blood. Source of these receptors: a girl aged 5 to 17 with multiple sclerosis.

This rearrangement joins TRBV7-2 to TRBJ1-1, with 9 bases lining up with TRBD1. Trimming removed 4 bases from V and 3 bases from J; junction bases left unmatched: 3. This CDR3 is built from 14 residues. CDR1 and CDR2 from the germline V gene are SGHTA and FQGNSA. CDR3 in amino acids: CASSSGTGHTEAFF. DNA for the CDR3: TGTGCCAGCAGCTCCGGGACAGGGCACACTGAAGCTTTCTTT. Using reference TRBV7-2 and TRBJ1-1 for the parts outside the CDR3, the full variable domain is GAGVSQSPSNKVTEKGKDVELRCDPISGHTALYWYRQSLGQGLEFLIYFQGNSAPDKSGLPSDRFSAERTGGSVSTLTIQRTQQEDSAVYLCASSSGTGHTEAFFGQGTRLTVV.

This clonotype was observed a handful of times. The rearrangement links TRBV14 to TRBJ2-1; D is unclear. The CDR3 spans 14 residues. Looked up from germline, CDR1 is SGHDN and CDR2 is FVKESK. Trimming cost V 7 bases and J 1 base, with 11 bases left between them. Written as DNA, the CDR3 is TGTGCCAGCAACCGAGAAGGATCCTACAATGAGCAGTTCTTC. This codes for CASNREGSYNEQFF.

The J gene is TRBJ2-3, the V gene TRBV7-2; 13 bases agree with TRBD2. The germline V gene encodes CDR1 SGHTA and CDR2 FQGNSA. CDR3 length equals 19 residues. V shed 5 bases, J shed 2 bases, and the junction held 13 bases outside the gene matches. In DNA form, the CDR3 reads TGTGCCAGCAGCCGAAGTCTGGTGACTAGCGGGGGGCTCACAGATACGCAGTATTTT. Translation gives CASSRSLVTSGGLTDTQYF.

This clonotype was found a few times. The chain couples TRBV20-1 to TRBJ2-5; D possibly corresponds to TRBD2 (6 bases). With 6 bases removed from V and 3 bases from J, the gap between germline ends came to 14 bases. Germline V gives CDR1 DFQATT, CDR2 SNEGSKA (reference sequence). The CDR3 spans 13 residues. CDR3 loop: CSARRDSKETQYF. DNA for the CDR3: TGCAGTGCCAGACGGGACTCCAAAGAGACCCAGTACTTC.

The rearrangement joins TRBV18 to TRBJ2-3; D remains ambiguous. Germline V gene data show CDR1 as KGHSH and CDR2 as LQKENI. The CDR3 is 15 residues long. The ends were cut back, 3 bases at V and 4 bases at J, with 14 bases in the middle. The CDR3 DNA reads TGTGCCAGCTCACCGGGCCGGTTGAAGGCAGATACGCAGTATTTT. It yields the protein CASSPGRLKADTQYF.

This clonotype appeared a few times. The rearrangement links TRBV7-2 to TRBJ1-2; D not resolved. Germline lookup yields CDR1 SGHTA and CDR2 FQGNSA. Trimming stripped 1 base from V and 8 bases from J, with 14 bases between. This CDR3 contains 14 residues. The CDR3 DNA follows: TGTGCCAGCAGCTTAGATGCGACCGCGCGCGGCTACACCTTC. It specifies CASSLDATARGYTF.

J is TRBJ2-1 and V is TRBV11-2; 7 nucleotides match TRBD1. Germline CDR1 reads SGHAT; CDR2 reads FQNNGV. Trimming cost V 2 bases and J 9 bases; bases outside gene matches: 4. The length of the CDR3 is 13 residues. CDR3 in DNA: TGTGCCAGCAGCTTAAGAGGGGGCGGTGAGCAGTTCTTC. Translation: CASSLRGGGEQFF. Using reference TRBV11-2 and TRBJ2-1 for the parts outside the CDR3, the full variable domain is EAGVAQSPRYKIIEKRQSVAFWCNPISGHATLYWYQQILGQGPKLLIQFQNNGVVDDSQLPKDRFSAERLKGVDSTLKIQPAKLEDSAVYLCASSLRGGGEQFFGPGTRLTVL.

The rearrangement links TRBV5-1 to TRBJ2-1, with 9 bases aligning to TRBD2. Germline V gives CDR1 SGHRS, CDR2 YFSETQ. The trim removed 4 bases at V and 6 bases at J, leaving 8 bases unmatched. This CDR3 has 15 amino acids. As DNA, the CDR3 is TGCGCCAGCAGCGGGGGACTAGCATCAATCAATGAGCAGTTCTTC. Translation gives CASSGGLASINEQFF. Variable domain in full (rest from reference TRBV5-1 and TRBJ2-1): KAGVTQTPRYLIKTRGQQVTLSCSPISGHRSVSWYQQTPGQGLQFLFEYFSETQRNKGNFPGRFSGRQFSNSRSEMNVSTLELGDSALYLCASSGGLASINEQFFGPGTRLTVL.

In this sample, this clonotype turned up a few times. This rearrangement joins TRBV12-3 or TRBV12-4 to TRBJ2-1, with 10 bases matching TRBD2. This CDR3 comprises 15 residues. The V gene end was trimmed by 2 bases and the J gene end by 6 bases; junction bases not matched to a gene: 4. In DNA form, the CDR3 reads TGTGCCAGCAGTTTATCTAGCGGGAGCCTCAATGAGCAGTTCTTC. Translating it yields CASSLSSGSLNEQFF.

This clonotype occurred a few times. As DNA, the CDR3 is TGTGCCAGCGTAGCCGGGACAGTGTACCAAGAGACCCAGTACTTC. Residues: CASVAGTVYQETQYF. The V and J genes are TRBV28 and TRBJ2-5, with 7 bases fitting TRBD1. Germline CDR1 MDHEN, CDR2 SYDVKM. This CDR3 spans 15 amino acids. Losses at the gene ends were 8 bases for V and 0 bases for J; bases not matched to a gene: 9. The whole variable domain, remainder taken from reference TRBV28 and TRBJ2-5, is DVKVTQSSRYLVKRTGEKVFLECVQDMDHENMFWYRQDPGLGLRLIYFSYDVKMKEKGDIPEGYSVSREKKERFSLILESASTNQTSMYLCASVAGTVYQETQYFGPGTRLLVL.

V and J are TRBV27 and TRBJ1-4; a possible D gene is TRBD1 (6 bases). The CDR3 length is 14 residues. CDR1 is MNHEY and CDR2 is SMNVEV in the germline V gene (reference sequence). V lost 6 bases and J lost 3, with 11 bases in between. Here the CDR3 reads CASRGGASNEKLFF. CDR3 sequence (DNA): TGTGCCAGCAGAGGGGGGGCGTCTAATGAAAAACTGTTTTTT.

A few counts support this clonotype. The chain is built from TRBV28 and TRBJ1-2, with TRBD1 matching over 7 bases. Germline CDR1 is MDHEN and CDR2 is SYDVKM. The length of the CDR3 is 13 residues. Germline trimming cut 3 bases from V and 10 bases from J; bases unmatched to any gene: 8. CDR3: CASSLGLQGDYTF. The CDR3 bases are TGTGCCAGCAGTTTGGGACTGCAGGGGGACTACACCTTC.

A few counts support this clonotype. This rearrangement joins TRBV7-9 to TRBJ2-7; D may be TRBD1 or TRBD2 (5 bases each). CDR1 and CDR2 (germline): SEHNR, FQNEAQ (reference sequence). The CDR3 is 17 amino acids. V was pared by 1 base and J by 10 bases, with 26 bases between. CDR3 nucleotides: TGTGCCAGCAGCTTAGATGGCGGGCTCTCCATAGGGGAAACCCAGTACTTC. This translates into CASSLDGGLSIGETQYF. Supplemented by reference TRBV7-9 and TRBJ2-7, the full variable domain reads DTGVSQNPRHKITKRGQNVTFRCDPISEHNRLYWYRQTLGQGPEFLTYFQNEAQLEKSRLLSDRFSAERPKGSFSTLEIQRTEQGDSAMYLCASSLDGGLSIGETQYFGPGTRLTVT.

The CDR3 bases are TGTGCCAGCAGCTTACCCCCGCCGGGGACCCAGTACTTC. As protein: CASSLPPPGTQYF. This chain joins TRBV7-2 and TRBJ2-5, with no clear D. The V end lost 2 bases, the J end lost 7 bases, and 11 bases lay between the germline ends. The CDR3 covers 13 residues. Per the germline V gene, CDR1 is SGHTA and CDR2 is FQGNSA. Full variable domain (remainder filled in from reference TRBV7-2 and TRBJ2-5): GAGVSQSPSNKVTEKGKDVELRCDPISGHTALYWYRQSLGQGLEFLIYFQGNSAPDKSGLPSDRFSAERTGGSVSTLTIQRTQQEDSAVYLCASSLPPPGTQYFGPGTRLLVL.

The rearrangement joins TRBV3-1 to TRBJ2-2; D is undetermined. Trimming took 0 bases from V and 7 from J, leaving 9 bases between them. The CDR3 extends over 14 amino acids. Germline CDR1 reads LGHDT; CDR2 reads YNNKEL (reference sequence). The CDR3 loop reads CASSQEWSSGELFF. The CDR3 DNA is TGTGCCAGCAGCCAAGAATGGTCGAGCGGGGAGCTGTTTTTT.

The rearrangement links TRBV25-1 to TRBJ1-1; no firm D call. The CDR3 has 13 residues. V was pared by 1 base and J by 6 bases, with 9 bases between. CDR1 is MGHDK and CDR2 is SYGVNS in the germline V gene. The CDR3 loop is CASSELESAEAFF. The DNA of the CDR3 is TGTGCCAGCAGTGAATTGGAGAGCGCTGAAGCTTTCTTT.

The V and J genes are TRBV20-1 and TRBJ2-7; weak D call: TRBD2 (6 bases). The CDR3 runs 13 residues. V dropped 0 bases and J dropped 10 bases, with 16 bases sitting between them. CDR1 is DFQATT and CDR2 is SNEGSKA in the germline V gene (reference sequence). The CDR3 DNA is TGCAGTGCTAGAGATCGGTTTGGGGGGATTCAGTACTTC. Translating it yields CSARDRFGGIQYF.

This clonotype was counted ten times or more. The V and J genes are TRBV6-5 and TRBJ2-7; 11 positions match TRBD2. This CDR3 is 15 amino acids long. V trimming: 5 bases; J trimming: 5 bases; junction bases outside the gene matches: 8. The germline V gene has CDR1 MNHEY and CDR2 SVGAGI. CDR3 nucleotides: TGTGCCAGCAGTCCAATAGCGGGGGGGCCGCACGAGCAGTACTTC. Translating gives CASSPIAGGPHEQYF.

Comment on this clonotype: Since no conserved phenylalanine or tryptophan closes the CDR3, a read error is the likely cause. This chain connects TRBV7-2 to TRBJ1-6, with a tentative D call TRBD1 (5 bases). This CDR3 region has 15 residues. The V and J ends lost 5 bases and 9 bases respectively, with 17 bases between them. The germline V gene encodes CDR1 SGHTA and CDR2 FQGNSA. The CDR3 here is CASSLTGVRGSPLHL. The CDR3 nucleotides read TGTGCCAGCAGCCTTACAGGTGTCCGTGGTTCACCCCTCCACCTT.

The chain carries TRBV20-1 and TRBJ2-2; possible D gene TRBD2, 6 bases. There are 14 residues in the CDR3. V was shortened by 6 bases and J by 6 bases, with 17 bases between the two germline ends. CDR1 is DFQATT and CDR2 is SNEGSKA in the germline V gene (reference sequence). This CDR3 reads CSATRDSFPGELFF. In DNA, the CDR3 is TGCAGTGCCACACGGGACTCCTTCCCCGGGGAGCTGTTTTTT.

A note on this clonotype: Its ends do not fully match the called genes, so a read error is possible. The chain couples TRBV7-8 to TRBJ2-3, with 7 bases aligning to TRBD2. The CDR3 spans 15 residues. Per the germline V gene, CDR1 is SGHVS and CDR2 is FQNEAQ. The CDR3 DNA follows: TGTGCCAGCAGCTCCCTAGCGGAGAGCATAGATACGCAGTATTTT. It is translated as CASSSLAESIDTQYF.

This clonotype was seen only a few times. The rearrangement links TRBV28 to TRBJ1-5; 9 bases align to TRBD1. The CDR3 length is 15 residues. V dropped 4 bases and J dropped 3; count of bases not matched to a gene: 4. Germline loops: CDR1 MDHEN, CDR2 SYDVKM. CDR3 loop: CASSWGQGLNQPQHF. The CDR3 bases are TGTGCCAGCAGTTGGGGACAGGGACTCAATCAGCCCCAGCATTTT.

This clonotype came up once. The rearrangement links TRBV5-1 to TRBJ2-1; D call uncertain. The CDR3 extends over 15 amino acids. Trimming pared 3 bases from V and 6 bases from J, leaving 16 bases between. In germline, CDR1 is SGHRS, CDR2 YFSETQ. In DNA form, the CDR3 reads TGCGCCAGCAGCTGGTTATCTGTCGCGAGCAATGAGCAGTTCTTC. This encodes CASSWLSVASNEQFF.

The chain links TRBV5-5 to TRBJ2-6; the D gene could be TRBD1 or TRBD2 (5 bases each). CDR3 length: 15 residues. Germline CDR1 and CDR2: SGHKS and YYEKEE (reference sequence). Trimming stripped 4 bases from V and 4 bases from J, with 12 bases between. CDR3 nucleotides: TGTGCCAGCAGCCCCATGAGGGACGGGGCCAACGTCCTGACTTTC. Protein product: CASSPMRDGANVLTF.

There are many counts of this clonotype. This sequence joins TRBV5-1 and TRBJ2-5; tentatively, D is TRBD2 (6 bases). This CDR3 contains 14 residues. Germline V gene data show CDR1 as SGHRS and CDR2 as YFSETQ. Trimming cost V 5 bases and J 2 bases, with 13 bases left between them. The CDR3 DNA follows: TGCGCCAGCAGTCGTAGCGGCGAACAAGAGACCCAGTACTTC. Translating it yields CASSRSGEQETQYF.

This clonotype was observed a handful of times. This sequence joins TRBV20-1 and TRBJ1-5; the D gene is possibly TRBD1 (5 bases). The length of the CDR3 is 16 residues. Germline V gives CDR1 DFQATT, CDR2 SNEGSKA (reference sequence). V lost 3 bases and J 1 base, leaving 16 bases between the germline ends. The CDR3 bases are TGCAGTGCTAGCTCCGATGGGGGGGAGAGCAATCAGCCCCAGCATTTT. It codes for CSASSDGGESNQPQHF.